This TCR beta chain was documented in a study of long-term antiretroviral therapy in people with HIV. General observations from the study: With ART, diversity went up but was still lower than in transplant donor controls. At every time point, clones expanded before ART dominated the repertoire.

Sequencing relied on immunoSEQ assay v3.0, run at survey level. Clones were read by immunoSEQ multiplex PCR, and TCRdb kept only the in-frame ones, dropping some. The sample lists 20,000 to 25,000 clones, approximately 81% occurring once. This clone was counted only a few times. Its specificity is unknown. Treatment of all HIV participants took place in the United States. The sequencing here drew on unsorted PBMCs, taken 0.1 years before starting antiretroviral therapy. The source of this sequence is a man aged 35 to 55 with HIV.

The CDR3 sequence: CASSSSGEGTQYF. As DNA, the CDR3 is TGTGCCAGCAGCTCATCCGGGGAAGGGACCCAGTACTTC. The gene calls are TRBV7-9 and TRBJ2-5; tentatively, D is TRBD2 (5 bases). V was pared by 4 bases and J by 7 bases, with 13 bases between. The V gene's germline CDR1 is SEHNR and CDR2 FQNEAQ (reference sequence). The CDR3 runs to 13 residues.